Each of the 10 T cell receptor beta chains below was sequenced from the same sample in a study of T-cell reconstitution after alpha-beta-depleted transplantation in children. This sample's TCRbeta library carried unique molecular identifier barcodes. TCRdb reprocessed the PCR reads via MiXCR and lists one record per CDR3 protein. The sample has under 300,000 distinct CDR3 sequences; roughly 10% are singletons. Sequencing used peripheral blood, obtained 180 days after TCRalphabeta/CD19-depleted stem cell transplant. The source is a male patient between 2 and 9 years old who had a stem cell transplant for chronic granulomatous disease, so the T cells may come from the graft donor.

The sample holds many counts of this clonotype. The CDR3, as DNA: TGTGCCAGCAGTCTAGTTCCCTATGGCTACACCTTC. Protein product: CASSLVPYGYTF. The gene calls are TRBV12-3 or TRBV12-4 and TRBJ1-2, with unresolved D. V was trimmed by 5 bases and J by 4 bases, leaving 8 bases between them. The CDR3 covers 12 residues.

This clonotype occurred many times. J is TRBJ2-7 and V is TRBV28; 11 bases fit TRBD2. J was trimmed by 3 bases and V by 5 bases; bases with no gene match: 6. Germline CDR1 and CDR2: MDHEN and SYDVKM. The CDR3 is 15 residues long. This chain's CDR3 is CASSALAGGRYEQYF. CDR3 DNA: TGTGCCAGCAGTGCGCTAGCGGGAGGCCGCTACGAGCAGTACTTC.

This clonotype was seen at least ten times. The V call is TRBV28, the J call TRBJ2-3; no firm D call. Trimming took off 7 bases at V and 3 bases at J, with 14 bases between the two ends. This CDR3 is built from 14 residues. CDR1 is MDHEN and CDR2 is SYDVKM in the germline V gene. CDR3 sequence: CASMRGGWTDTQYF. DNA for the CDR3: TGTGCCAGCATGCGTGGCGGATGGACAGATACGCAGTATTTT. The complete variable domain, with remaining parts taken from reference TRBV28 and TRBJ2-3, reads DVKVTQSSRYLVKRTGEKVFLECVQDMDHENMFWYRQDPGLGLRLIYFSYDVKMKEKGDIPEGYSVSREKKERFSLILESASTNQTSMYLCASMRGGWTDTQYFGPGTRLTVL.

This rearrangement joins TRBV2 to TRBJ1-3, with D possibly being TRBD1 (6 bases). Trimming took 4 bases from V and 0 from J, leaving 10 bases between them. This CDR3 region has 15 residues. Germline loops: CDR1 SNHLY, CDR2 FYNNEI. In nucleotides, the CDR3 is TGTGCCAGCAGTGCTGGGGACAACTCTGGAAACACCATATATTTT. This sequence encodes CASSAGDNSGNTIYF.

This clonotype was observed at least ten times. The chain recombines TRBV10-3 with TRBJ2-1; 7 bases line up with TRBD2. The CDR3 contains 13 residues. CDR1 ENHRY and CDR2 SYGVKD come from the germline V gene. Trimming removed 8 bases from V and 3 bases from J; junction bases left unmatched: 4. The DNA for the CDR3 is TGTGCCATCCGGGCTAGCGGCTACAATGAGCAGTTCTTC. Its protein is CAIRASGYNEQFF.

This clonotype was seen repeatedly, ten times or more. This chain uses TRBV29-1 with TRBJ1-1; D not resolved. V was shortened by 2 bases and J by 0 bases, with 7 bases between the two germline ends. Per the germline V gene, CDR1 is SQVTM and CDR2 is ANQGSEA. The CDR3 contains 13 residues. In DNA form, the CDR3 reads TGCAGCGTTGAAAAGGGAATGAACACTGAAGCTTTCTTT. It codes for CSVEKGMNTEAFF.

The V call is TRBV20-1, the J call TRBJ2-5, with 11 bases lining up with TRBD2. V lost 1 base to trimming and J lost 0 bases; unmatched junction nucleotides: 10. The CDR3 consists of 18 residues. Germline loops: CDR1 DFQATT, CDR2 SNEGSKA (reference sequence). The DNA for the CDR3 is TGCAGTGCTAGAGGGCTAGCGGGGGGCCCTAGGTACCAAGAGACCCAGTACTTC. It specifies CSARGLAGGPRYQETQYF.

At least ten counts were recorded for this clonotype. The V gene is TRBV7-2, the J gene TRBJ1-1; possible D gene TRBD1, 6 bases. Germline-derived CDR1 and CDR2 are SGHTA and FQGNSA. The CDR3 sequence is 14 residues long. V was pared by 5 bases and J by 4 bases, with 14 bases between. The CDR3 region is CASSTEQGSTEAFF. The CDR3 DNA reads as TGTGCCAGCAGCACAGAACAGGGATCCACTGAAGCTTTCTTT. Full variable domain (remainder filled in from reference TRBV7-2 and TRBJ1-1): GAGVSQSPSNKVTEKGKDVELRCDPISGHTALYWYRQSLGQGLEFLIYFQGNSAPDKSGLPSDRFSAERTGGSVSTLTIQRTQQEDSAVYLCASSTEQGSTEAFFGQGTRLTVV.

This clonotype was seen repeatedly, ten times or more. V gene TRBV6-1 combines with J gene TRBJ2-3; perhaps TRBD1 as D (5 bases). Germline CDR1 is MNHNS and CDR2 is SASEGT. The CDR3 is made up of 14 amino acids. The ends were cut back, 2 bases at V and 6 bases at J, with 12 bases in the middle. CDR3 region: CASSERAGWDTQYF. CDR3 in DNA: TGTGCCAGCAGTGAAAGGGCAGGGTGGGATACGCAGTATTTT.

Ten or more counts support this clonotype. The rearrangement joins TRBV29-1 to TRBJ2-1; D is ambiguous. Trimming cost V 7 bases and J 0 bases, with 19 bases left between them. Germline values: CDR1 SQVTM, CDR2 ANQGSEA. This CDR3 has 16 amino acids. The CDR3 DNA reads as TGCAGCGGGACCCACCGAGGTGAGAGCTCCTACAATGAGCAGTTCTTC. Amino acid sequence: CSGTHRGESSYNEQFF.